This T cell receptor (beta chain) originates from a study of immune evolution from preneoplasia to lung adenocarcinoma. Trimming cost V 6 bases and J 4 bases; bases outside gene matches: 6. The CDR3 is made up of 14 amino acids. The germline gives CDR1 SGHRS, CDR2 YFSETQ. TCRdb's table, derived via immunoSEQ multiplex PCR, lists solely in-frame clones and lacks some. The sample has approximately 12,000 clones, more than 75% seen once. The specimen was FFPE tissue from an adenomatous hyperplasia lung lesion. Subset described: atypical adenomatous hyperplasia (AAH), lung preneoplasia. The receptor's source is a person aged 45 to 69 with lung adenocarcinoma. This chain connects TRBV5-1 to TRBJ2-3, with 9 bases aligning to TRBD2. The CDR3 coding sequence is TGCGCCAGCAAACGGACTAGCGAGGCAGATACGCAGTATTTT. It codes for CASKRTSEADTQYF.